Included here is one T cell receptor beta chain sequence, with context. Antigen: not known. The PCR contained 60 Vbeta and 13 Jbeta primers. Clones were sequenced by immunoSEQ multiplex PCR, and TCRdb holds only the in-frame ones, with some missing. This table has 120,000 or so clones, 80% appearing once. Germline assignment: CDR1 MNHEY and CDR2 SVGAGI. This CDR3 comprises 15 residues. Trimming took off 2 bases at V and 0 bases at J, with 7 bases between the two ends. The data are from a study of cytomegalovirus exposure and HLA in healthy donors. General study findings and limits: Most observed TCR sequences were rare, whereas some public TCRs were detected in many donors.

V gene TRBV6-5 combines with J gene TRBJ2-2, with a possible D match to TRBD1 (5 bases). The sequence was obtained from a female donor in good health and CMV-seronegative. The sample comprised PBMCs. The CDR3 protein is CASSYDRTNTGELFF. Here the CDR3 DNA reads TGTGCCAGCAGTTACGACAGAACGAACACCGGGGAGCTGTTTTTT.